The 30 T cell receptor beta chains reported below all come from one sample, sequenced in a study of T cell responses to AZD1222 COVID-19 vaccine. Produced via immunoSEQ multiplex PCR; TCRdb's table is partial and in-frame only. The sample gives roughly 55,000 clones, about 90% of which show up once; around 3.9% is in the top ten. The sample consisted of peripheral blood, taken on day 0 of AZD1222 vaccination. The receptors here all came from an adult in good health.

This chain joins TRBV2 and TRBJ2-7; tentative D call: TRBD1 (5 bases). The CDR3 runs 13 residues. V was trimmed by 7 bases and J by 6 bases, leaving 16 bases between them. Germline V gene data show CDR1 as SNHLY and CDR2 as FYNNEI. The CDR3 nucleotides are TGTGCCAGCACCACCAGGGAAGGAAGCGAGCAGTACTTC. Translated, it gives CASTTREGSEQYF. The full variable domain, rest sourced from reference TRBV2 and TRBJ2-7, is EPEVTQTPSHQVTQMGQEVILRCVPISNHLYFYWYRQILGQKVEFLVSFYNNEISEKSEIFDDQFSVERPDGSNFTLKIRSTKLEDSAMYFCASTTREGSEQYFGPGTRLTVT.

The chain employs TRBV2 and TRBJ2-5, with D possibly being TRBD1 or TRBD2 (6 bases each). V lost 3 bases and J 5 bases, leaving 10 bases between the germline ends. The CDR3 consists of 13 residues. CDR1 SNHLY and CDR2 FYNNEI come from the germline V gene. The CDR3 coding sequence is TGTGCCAGCAGTGACGGGGGCTGGGAGACCCAGTACTTC. It translates to CASSDGGWETQYF.

The chain employs TRBV15 and TRBJ1-6, with D tentatively TRBD1 (6 bases). The germline V and J ends were trimmed by 0 bases and 6 bases, with 15 bases remaining between them. CDR1 and CDR2 (germline): LNHNV, YYDKDF (reference sequence). The CDR3 extends over 17 amino acids. This chain's CDR3 is CATSRDLPGAFNSPLHF. Here the CDR3 DNA reads TGTGCCACCAGCAGAGATTTACCAGGGGCCTTTAATTCACCCCTCCACTTT.

The chain combines TRBV6-1 with TRBJ2-1; D unresolved. From germline, CDR1 is MNHNS and CDR2 SASEGT. The CDR3 is 13 residues long. V was trimmed by 2 bases and J by 6 bases, leaving 8 bases between them. The CDR3 sequence: CASSESRVNEQFF. The DNA for the CDR3 is TGTGCCAGCAGTGAATCTCGGGTCAATGAGCAGTTCTTC.

This chain connects TRBV5-6 to TRBJ2-2, with D perhaps TRBD1 (6 bases). V was shortened by 0 bases and J by 5 bases, with 8 bases between the two germline ends. The CDR3 covers 14 residues. In germline, CDR1 is SGHDT, CDR2 YYEEEE. CDR3 region: CASSLGQGTGELFF. The CDR3 region has the DNA TGTGCCAGCAGCTTGGGGCAGGGGACCGGGGAGCTGTTTTTT.

In this sample, this clone turned up once. The V and J genes are TRBV24-1 and TRBJ2-2; 8 bases fit TRBD2. The V gene end was trimmed by 5 bases and the J gene end by 1 base; junction bases not matched to a gene: 11. Germline lookup yields CDR1 KGHDR and CDR2 SFDVKD. CDR3 length: 18 amino acids. The CDR3 here is CATSALGGAGGNTGELFF. The CDR3 region has the DNA TGTGCCACCAGTGCCCTCGGGGGGGCCGGGGGGAACACCGGGGAGCTGTTTTTT.

The chain is built from TRBV19 and TRBJ1-6; maybe TRBD1 (5 bases). Trimming removed 7 bases from V and 0 bases from J, with 22 bases in between. The CDR3 runs 19 residues. Germline V gene lookup returns CDR1 LNHDA and CDR2 SQIVND (reference sequence). CDR3 loop: CASTTGRGLLGSYNSPLHF. DNA for the CDR3: TGTGCCAGTACCACGGGCCGGGGACTTCTTGGCTCCTATAATTCACCCCTCCACTTT.

The chain is built from TRBV20-1 and TRBJ2-3, with D perhaps TRBD1 or TRBD2 (5 bases each). This CDR3 has 12 amino acids. In germline, CDR1 is DFQATT, CDR2 SNEGSKA (reference sequence). The V and J ends lost 3 bases and 6 bases respectively, with 10 bases between them. The CDR3 nucleotides are TGCAGTGCTAGTGGGGGTGGTGATACGCAGTATTTT. Translated, it gives CSASGGGDTQYF.

The chain combines TRBV5-1 with TRBJ1-1; D is perhaps TRBD1 (5 bases). Germline CDR1 and CDR2: SGHRS and YFSETQ. Trimming pared 2 bases from V and 4 bases from J, leaving 12 bases between. This CDR3 comprises 14 residues. The CDR3 region has the DNA TGCGCCAGCAGCTTAGGGACCCAAGGCACTGAAGCTTTCTTT. It codes for CASSLGTQGTEAFF.

The rearrangement links TRBV11-2 to TRBJ1-5; 10 bases fit TRBD1. The V gene's germline CDR1 is SGHAT and CDR2 FQNNGV. CDR3 length: 16 residues. V shed 2 bases and J 7 bases; nucleotides not matched to a gene: 8. Here the CDR3 reads CASSLSDRGLGQPQHF. The CDR3 bases are TGTGCCAGCAGCTTATCGGACAGGGGGTTGGGGCAGCCCCAGCATTTT.

The rearrangement uses TRBV3-1 (or the pseudogene TRBV3-2) and TRBJ1-1; D gene unclear. The V gene lost 0 bases and the J gene lost 3 bases, with 11 bases spanning the gap. The CDR3 has 15 amino acids. CDR1 and CDR2 from the germline V gene are LGHDT and YNNKEL (reference sequence). For the CDR3, the DNA is TGTGCCAGCAGCCAAGATCCGAGACATTACACTGAAGCTTTCTTT. It codes for CASSQDPRHYTEAFF.

The rearrangement links TRBV19 to TRBJ2-2; D not certain. Trimming took off 1 base at V and 3 bases at J, with 6 bases between the two ends. CDR1 LNHDA and CDR2 SQIVND come from the germline V gene (reference sequence). The length of the CDR3 is 14 residues. For the CDR3, the DNA is TGTGCCAGTAGTATAGCGGATCACACCGGGGAGCTGTTTTTT. This translates into CASSIADHTGELFF.

CDR3 protein: CASTRPSGNTIYF. The DNA for the CDR3 is TGTGCCAGCACTCGACCCTCTGGAAACACCATATATTTT. J is TRBJ1-3 and V is TRBV6-5; no clear D gene. There are 13 residues in the CDR3. Germline V gives CDR1 MNHEY, CDR2 SVGAGI. The V gene lost 7 bases and the J gene lost 0 bases, with 7 bases spanning the gap.

The CDR3 reads CASSYLGAPGQPQHF. The CDR3 nucleotides read TGTGCCAGCAGTTACCTGGGGGCGCCGGGGCAGCCCCAGCATTTT. The chain recombines TRBV6-2 or TRBV6-3 with TRBJ1-5, with a tentative D call TRBD1 (6 bases). Germline CDR1 reads MNHEY; CDR2 reads SVGEGT. The CDR3 is 15 amino acids. V was cut by 2 bases and J by 7 bases, with 15 bases left in between.

The V call is TRBV27, the J call TRBJ2-5; D gene uncertain. V was trimmed by 3 bases and J by 3 bases, leaving 14 bases between them. Germline loops: CDR1 MNHEY, CDR2 SMNVEV (reference sequence). This CDR3 has 15 amino acids. CDR3 residues: CASSFQVSKKETQYF. The DNA for the CDR3 is TGTGCCAGCAGTTTCCAAGTGTCCAAGAAAGAGACCCAGTACTTC.

The chain combines TRBV7-2 with TRBJ2-7; 8 bases agree with TRBD2. The junction had 5 bases not matched to a gene; V was cut back by 5 bases and J by 2 bases. The V gene's germline CDR1 is SGHTA and CDR2 FQGNSA. The CDR3 covers 14 residues. As DNA, the CDR3 is TGTGCCAGCAGCCCTACGGGGGGGCCCTACGAGCAGTACTTC. Its translation: CASSPTGGPYEQYF.

The V gene is TRBV18, the J gene TRBJ1-4; TRBD1 might be the D (6 bases). Germline loops: CDR1 KGHSH, CDR2 LQKENI. The ends were cut back, 2 bases at V and 7 bases at J, with 11 bases in the middle. There are 14 residues in the CDR3. The CDR3 here is CASSPRKQGEKLFF. The CDR3 bases are TGTGCCAGCTCACCAAGGAAACAGGGTGAAAAACTGTTTTTT.

This chain's CDR3 is CSVPGTASYEQYF. The CDR3 region has the DNA TGCAGCGTTCCCGGGACCGCCTCCTACGAGCAGTACTTC. The rearrangement uses TRBV29-1 and TRBJ2-7; D might be TRBD1 or TRBD2, each matching 5 bases. V gave up 5 bases and J gave up 0 bases, with 11 bases separating them. There are 13 residues in the CDR3. CDR1 and CDR2 from the germline V gene are SQVTM and ANQGSEA.

Written as DNA, the CDR3 is TGTGCCAGCAGCCAAGGCGACAGGACAACTAATGAAAAACTGTTTTTT. It translates to CASSQGDRTTNEKLFF. The rearrangement joins TRBV3-1 (or the pseudogene TRBV3-2) to TRBJ1-4, with D maybe TRBD1 (6 bases). Germline CDR1 LGHDT, CDR2 YNNKEL (reference sequence). Trimming cost V 1 base and J 0 bases, with 9 bases left between them. CDR3 length equals 16 residues.

J is TRBJ1-2 and V is TRBV6-5; TRBD1 agrees at 10 bases. The CDR3 consists of 15 residues. Looked up from germline, CDR1 is MNHEY and CDR2 is SVGAGI. Unmatched junction bases numbered 9, after V lost 7 bases and J lost 4 bases. CDR3 DNA: TGTGCCAGCACCATGACAGGGGGCGTAGTCTATGGCTACACCTTC. Translating it yields CASTMTGGVVYGYTF.

The chain uses TRBV12-3 or TRBV12-4 and TRBJ1-5, with 10 bases aligning to TRBD1. This CDR3 has 13 amino acids. Trimming cost V 9 bases and J 4 bases; bases outside gene matches: 3. The CDR3 region has the DNA TGTGCCAGTGGACAGGGGGAGAATCAGCCCCAGCATTTT. Translating gives CASGQGENQPQHF.

V and J are TRBV29-1 and TRBJ2-3; tentatively, D is TRBD1 (6 bases). Trimming took off 7 bases at V and 4 bases at J, with 15 bases between the two ends. Germline lookup yields CDR1 SQVTM and CDR2 ANQGSEA. The CDR3 has 13 residues. In DNA, the CDR3 is TGCAGCGGTAGAGGGACATATCCAGATACGCAGTATTTT. It translates to CSGRGTYPDTQYF.

In this sample, this clone turned up once. The chain employs TRBV10-3 and TRBJ2-7; D might be TRBD1 (5 bases). Germline values: CDR1 ENHRY, CDR2 SYGVKD. The CDR3 contains 12 residues. The ends were cut back, 10 bases at V and 5 bases at J, with 15 bases in the middle. CDR3 bases: TGTGCCACCAGGGTGCCCCCCGACGAGCAGTACTTC. Amino acid sequence: CATRVPPDEQYF.

The chain uses TRBV7-9 and TRBJ1-3; 12 bases match TRBD1. The ends lost 2 bases at V and 2 bases at J; junction bases unmatched: 10. The V gene's germline CDR1 is SEHNR and CDR2 FQNEAQ (reference sequence). This CDR3 is built from 19 residues. DNA for the CDR3: TGTGCCAGCAGCTTATCGGGGACAGGGGGCGCAGGGCCTGGAAACACCATATATTTT. This gives the protein CASSLSGTGGAGPGNTIYF.

The V gene is TRBV3-1 (or the pseudogene TRBV3-2), the J gene TRBJ2-1, with a possible D match to TRBD1 (5 bases). Germline assignment: CDR1 LGHDT and CDR2 YNNKEL (reference sequence). This CDR3 region has 13 residues. V was cut by 2 bases and J by 3 bases, with 5 bases left in between. DNA for the CDR3: TGTGCCAGCAGCCAAACAGGCTACAATGAGCAGTTCTTC. This gives the protein CASSQTGYNEQFF.

CDR3 coding DNA: TGTGCCAGCAGTTACACGTCCAAAGGACACTACGAGCAGTACTTC. Its protein product is CASSYTSKGHYEQYF. This chain links TRBV6-5 with TRBJ2-7, with TRBD1 as a possible D gene (5 bases). CDR3 length equals 15 residues. The germline V gene has CDR1 MNHEY and CDR2 SVGAGI. V lost 2 bases, J lost 3 bases, and 14 bases lay in between.

The chain recombines TRBV19 with TRBJ1-2; D not resolved. Looked up from germline, CDR1 is LNHDA and CDR2 is SQIVND (reference sequence). The CDR3 has 15 residues. V was shortened by 3 bases and J by 9 bases, with 20 bases between the two germline ends. The CDR3 reads CASSMPGMGYERYTF. The CDR3 DNA sequence: TGTGCCAGTAGTATGCCTGGGATGGGGTATGAACGCTACACCTTC.

This chain joins TRBV2 and TRBJ2-5; possible D gene TRBD1, 6 bases. Trimming left V 4 bases short and J 2 bases short, with 11 bases between. The germline V gene has CDR1 SNHLY and CDR2 FYNNEI. This CDR3 comprises 14 residues. CDR3 nucleotide sequence: TGTGCCAGCAGTGCCTGGGACAAACAAGAGACCCAGTACTTC. Protein: CASSAWDKQETQYF.

The gene calls are TRBV6-5 and TRBJ1-6; 7 bases align to TRBD1. The trim removed 0 bases at V and 7 bases at J, leaving 6 bases unmatched. Per germline, CDR1 MNHEY and CDR2 SVGAGI. CDR3 size: 16 residues. The CDR3 reads CASSYSSGQKNSPLHF. The CDR3, as DNA: TGTGCCAGCAGTTACTCCTCGGGACAGAAGAATTCACCCCTCCACTTT.

The table lists this clone with a count of one. This rearrangement joins TRBV7-9 to TRBJ1-4; D possibly corresponds to TRBD1 (6 bases). The CDR3 length is 16 residues. Trimming cost V 3 bases and J 5 bases, with 16 bases left between them. Germline V gene data show CDR1 as SEHNR and CDR2 as FQNEAQ (reference sequence). CDR3 sequence: CASSLAAGQINEKLFF. DNA for the CDR3: TGTGCCAGCAGCTTGGCCGCCGGACAGATAAATGAAAAACTGTTTTTT.